This TCR beta chain was documented in a study of blood T cells in healthy people across ages. The study, taken as a whole, reports: It was not known whether donors were CMV positive (a possible confounder of expanded clonotype changes). Estimates of diversity drawn from one million T cells were considered underestimates.

Isolated per sample were at least 7 million PBMCs. Per germline, CDR1 MNHEY and CDR2 SVGAGI. The CDR3 spans 12 residues. Remarks on this clonotype: Its matching antigen is unknown. This may be a read error, as it is one base from a much larger clone.

For the second PCR, which ran for about 7 to 12 cycles, a sample-barcoded 5' primer and a J-beta primer mix were used. CDR3-containing paired-end reads numbered at least 2.5 million in each sample. TCRdb recomputed calls from the 5' RACE reads with MiXCR, one row per CDR3 protein. This repertoire shows 380,000 or so distinct CDR3 sequences, 50% to 60% found once; its top ten account for 45% to 65%. Sequenced sample: blood. The chain has TRBV6-5 and TRBJ2-4; the D gene is possibly TRBD2 (6 bases). The end of the DNA fits TRBJ2-7 better, so the J call may be wrong. The source is a man between 60 and 75 years old in good health. The CDR3 is CARGRGIYEQYF. CDR3 in DNA: TGTGCCAGGGGACGGGGGATCTACGAGCAGTACTTC.